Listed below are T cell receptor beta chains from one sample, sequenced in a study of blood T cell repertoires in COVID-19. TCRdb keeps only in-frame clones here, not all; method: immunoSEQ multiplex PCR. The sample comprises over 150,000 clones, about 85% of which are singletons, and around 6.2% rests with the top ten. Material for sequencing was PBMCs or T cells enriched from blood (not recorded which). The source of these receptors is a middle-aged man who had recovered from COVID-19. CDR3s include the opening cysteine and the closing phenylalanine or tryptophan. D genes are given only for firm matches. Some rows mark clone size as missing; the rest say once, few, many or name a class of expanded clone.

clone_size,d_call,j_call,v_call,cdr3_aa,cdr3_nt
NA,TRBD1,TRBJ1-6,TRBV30,CAWRQGQGGNSPLHF,TGTGCCTGGAGGCAGGGACAGGGCGGTAATTCACCCCTCCACTTT
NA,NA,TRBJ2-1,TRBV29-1,CSVDAYSSYNEQFF,TGCAGCGTTGATGCCTACTCCTCCTACAATGAGCAGTTCTTC
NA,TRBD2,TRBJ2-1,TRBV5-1,CASRFGREGINEQFF,TGCGCCAGCAGGTTCGGGAGGGAAGGAATCAATGAGCAGTTCTTC
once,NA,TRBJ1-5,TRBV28,CASSLQSPNQPQHF,TGTGCCAGCAGTTTACAGTCCCCCAATCAGCCCCAGCATTTT
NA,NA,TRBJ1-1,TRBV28,CAIIRAVELTEAFF,TGTGCCATCATCAGGGCAGTCGAGCTCACTGAAGCTTTCTTT
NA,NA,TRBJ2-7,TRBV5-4,CASSPPGAAYEQYF,TGTGCCAGCAGCCCTCCAGGGGCTGCCTACGAGCAGTACTTC
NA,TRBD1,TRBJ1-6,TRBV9,CASSGRQGASPLHF,TGTGCCAGCAGCGGAAGACAGGGAGCTTCACCCCTCCACTTT
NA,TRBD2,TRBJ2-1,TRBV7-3,CASSLTPASGSYNEQFF,TGTGCCAGCAGCTTAACACCGGCTAGCGGGAGTTACAATGAGCAGTTCTTC
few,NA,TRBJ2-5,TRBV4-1,CASSQVGTLRQTRGETQYF,TGCGCCAGCAGCCAAGTTGGGACTTTGCGGCAGACGCGGGGAGAGACCCAGTACTTC
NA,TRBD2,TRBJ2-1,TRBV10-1,CASSEFVASSGSGNEQFF,TGCGCCAGCAGTGAGTTCGTAGCTTCTAGCGGGAGTGGAAATGAGCAGTTCTTC
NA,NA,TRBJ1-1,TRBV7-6,CASSLAGQFEAFF,TGTGCCAGCAGCTTAGCTGGACAATTCGAAGCTTTCTTT
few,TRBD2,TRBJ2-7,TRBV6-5,CASSSQREGHYEQYF,TGTGCCAGCAGTTCGCAGCGGGAGGGGCACTACGAGCAGTACTTC
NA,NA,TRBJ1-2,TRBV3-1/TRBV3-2,CASSLSATPNYGYTF,TGTGCCAGCAGCCTATCGGCGACACCTAACTATGGCTACACCTTC
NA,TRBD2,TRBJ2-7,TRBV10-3,CATGGLAGDEQYF,TGTGCCACCGGGGGACTAGCGGGAGACGAGCAGTACTTC
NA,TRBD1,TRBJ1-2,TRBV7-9,CASSWGQGFGYTF,TGTGCCAGCAGCTGGGGACAGGGGTTCGGCTACACCTTC
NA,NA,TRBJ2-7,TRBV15,CATSRPDRNEQYF,TGTGCCACCAGCAGACCCGACAGGAACGAGCAGTACTTC
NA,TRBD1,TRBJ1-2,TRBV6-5,CAIRQGLGYGYTF,TGTGCCATCCGACAGGGGTTGGGCTATGGCTACACCTTC
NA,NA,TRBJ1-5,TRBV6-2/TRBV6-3,CASRPRQRPHQPQHF,TGTGCCAGCAGGCCTAGACAGCGACCCCATCAGCCCCAGCATTTT
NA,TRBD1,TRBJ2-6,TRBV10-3,CAISGTVSGANVLTF,TGTGCCATCAGCGGGACAGTCTCTGGGGCCAACGTCCTGACTTTC
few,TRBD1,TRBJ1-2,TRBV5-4,CASSQGGRDGYTF,TGTGCCAGCAGCCAGGGGGGTAGGGATGGCTACACCTTC
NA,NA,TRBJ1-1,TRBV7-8,CASSPPYRGMNTEAFF,TGTGCCAGCAGCCCCCCTTATCGGGGTATGAACACTGAAGCTTTCTTT
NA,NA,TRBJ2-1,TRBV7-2,CASSFQQANEQFF,TGTGCCAGCAGCTTCCAACAGGCCAATGAGCAGTTCTTC
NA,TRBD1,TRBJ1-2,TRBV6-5,CASSYSTGSGYGYTF,TGTGCCAGCAGTTACTCGACAGGGAGTGGCTATGGCTACACCTTC
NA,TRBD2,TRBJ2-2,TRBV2,CASSHGLAGVGTGELFF,TGTGCCAGCAGTCATGGACTAGCGGGAGTTGGCACCGGGGAGCTGTTTTTT
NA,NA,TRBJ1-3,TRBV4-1,CASSQEPRVSGNTIYF,TGCGCCAGCAGCCAAGAACCCCGGGTATCTGGAAACACCATATATTTT
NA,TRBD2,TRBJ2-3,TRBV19,CASSIVTSGIGGTDTQYF,TGTGCCAGTAGTATAGTAACTAGCGGGATAGGCGGCACAGATACGCAGTATTTT
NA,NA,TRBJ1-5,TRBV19,CASMKGGSNQPQHF,TGTGCCAGTATGAAGGGGGGGAGCAATCAGCCCCAGCATTTT
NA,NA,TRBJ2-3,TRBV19,CASTSTRSTDTQYF,TGTGCCAGTACCTCGACACGAAGCACAGATACGCAGTATTTT
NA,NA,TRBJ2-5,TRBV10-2,CASMGLGETQYF,TGCGCCAGCATGGGCCTTGGGGAGACCCAGTACTTC
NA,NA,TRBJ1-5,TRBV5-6,CASSSQVLSNQPQHF,TGTGCCAGCAGCTCACAGGTGCTTAGCAATCAGCCCCAGCATTTT
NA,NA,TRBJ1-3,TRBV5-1,CASSLDGRAGHSGNTIYF,TGCGCCAGCAGCTTGGACGGGAGGGCCGGACACTCTGGAAACACCATATATTTT
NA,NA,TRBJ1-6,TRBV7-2,CASSQVVAPLHF,TGTGCCAGCAGCCAAGTAGTCGCACCCCTCCACTTT
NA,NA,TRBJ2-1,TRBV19,CASSPVGAGSYNEQFF,TGTGCCAGTAGCCCCGTGGGGGCGGGCTCCTACAATGAGCAGTTCTTC
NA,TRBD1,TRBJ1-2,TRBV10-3,CAIRNDRGDGYTF,TGTGCCATCAGAAACGACAGGGGGGACGGCTACACCTTC
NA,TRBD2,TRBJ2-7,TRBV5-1,CASSGGLEVSHEQYF,TGCGCCAGCAGCGGGGGACTAGAAGTTTCCCACGAGCAGTACTTC
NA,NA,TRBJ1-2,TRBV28,CASSLQGLNYGYTF,TGTGCCAGCAGTTTACAGGGCCTTAACTATGGCTACACCTTC
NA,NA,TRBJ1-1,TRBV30,CAWSGTSHRTEAFF,TGTGCCTGGTCCGGGACTTCCCATCGCACTGAAGCTTTCTTT
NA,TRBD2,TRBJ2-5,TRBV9,CASSATSGGNQETQYF,TGTGCCAGCAGCGCGACTAGCGGGGGAAACCAAGAGACCCAGTACTTC
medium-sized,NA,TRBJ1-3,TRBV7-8,CASSIQQGSGNTIYF,TGTGCCAGCAGCATCCAACAGGGTTCTGGAAACACCATATATTTT
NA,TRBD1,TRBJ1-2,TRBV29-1,CSAGDRGGYGYTF,TGCAGCGCCGGGGACAGGGGAGGCTATGGCTACACCTTC
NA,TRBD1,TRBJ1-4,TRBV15,CATSPGTGRSEKLFF,TGTGCCACCAGCCCAGGGACAGGGAGGAGTGAAAAACTGTTTTTT
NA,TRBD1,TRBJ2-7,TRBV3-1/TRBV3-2,CASRPTGGSPYEQYF,TGTGCCAGCAGGCCGACAGGGGGCAGTCCCTACGAGCAGTACTTC
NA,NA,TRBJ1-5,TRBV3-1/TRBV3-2,CASSQRGGQPQHF,TGTGCCAGCAGCCAACGGGGGGGCCAGCCCCAGCATTTT
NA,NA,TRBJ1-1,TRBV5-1,CASSLEGAGILNTEAFF,TGCGCCAGCAGCTTGGAAGGCGCAGGGATTTTGAACACTGAAGCTTTCTTT
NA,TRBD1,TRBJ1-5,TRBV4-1,CASSPTGTGGNQPQHF,TGCGCCAGCAGCCCTACCGGGACAGGGGGCAATCAGCCCCAGCATTTT
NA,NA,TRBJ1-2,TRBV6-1,CASSEFRTGGNYGYTF,TGTGCCAGCAGTGAATTTCGAACGGGGGGCAACTATGGCTACACCTTC
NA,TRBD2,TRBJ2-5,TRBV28,CASLGLAGDRETQYF,TGTGCCAGCCTTGGACTAGCGGGAGATAGAGAGACCCAGTACTTC
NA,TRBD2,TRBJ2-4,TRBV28,CATWEREKNIQYF,TGTGCCACCTGGGAGCGGGAAAAAAACATTCAGTACTTC
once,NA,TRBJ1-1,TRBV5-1,CASSSSVGAQAFF,TGCGCCAGCAGCTCCTCCGTTGGGGCCCAAGCTTTCTTT
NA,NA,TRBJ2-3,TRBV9,CASSVVPISSTDTQYF,TGTGCCAGCAGCGTCGTCCCTATTTCTAGCACAGATACGCAGTATTTT
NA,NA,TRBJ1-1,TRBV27,CASSPPPGHVNTEAFF,TGTGCCAGCAGTCCACCGCCGGGACACGTGAACACTGAAGCTTTCTTT
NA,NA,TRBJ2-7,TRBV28,CATETGTHEQYF,TGTGCCACCGAAACAGGGACCCACGAGCAGTACTTC
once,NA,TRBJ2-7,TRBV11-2,CAVSEDYEQYF,TGTGCCGTTAGCGAAGACTACGAGCAGTACTTC